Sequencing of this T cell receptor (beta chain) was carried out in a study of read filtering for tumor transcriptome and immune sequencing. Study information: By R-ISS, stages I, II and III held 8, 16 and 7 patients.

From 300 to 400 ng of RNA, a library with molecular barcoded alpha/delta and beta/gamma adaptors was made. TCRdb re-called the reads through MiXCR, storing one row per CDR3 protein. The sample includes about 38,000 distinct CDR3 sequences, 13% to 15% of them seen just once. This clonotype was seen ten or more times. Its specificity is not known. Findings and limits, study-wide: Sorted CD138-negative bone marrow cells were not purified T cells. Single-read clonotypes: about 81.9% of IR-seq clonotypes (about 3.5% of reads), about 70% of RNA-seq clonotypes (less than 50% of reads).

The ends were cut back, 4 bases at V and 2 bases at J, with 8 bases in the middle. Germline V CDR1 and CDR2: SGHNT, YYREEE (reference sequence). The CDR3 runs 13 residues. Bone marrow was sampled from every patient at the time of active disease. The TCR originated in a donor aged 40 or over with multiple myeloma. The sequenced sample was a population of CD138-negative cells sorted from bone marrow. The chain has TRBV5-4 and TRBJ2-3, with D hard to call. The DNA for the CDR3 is TGTGCCAGCAGCGCGGAGCTCACAGATACGCAGTATTTT. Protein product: CASSAELTDTQYF.